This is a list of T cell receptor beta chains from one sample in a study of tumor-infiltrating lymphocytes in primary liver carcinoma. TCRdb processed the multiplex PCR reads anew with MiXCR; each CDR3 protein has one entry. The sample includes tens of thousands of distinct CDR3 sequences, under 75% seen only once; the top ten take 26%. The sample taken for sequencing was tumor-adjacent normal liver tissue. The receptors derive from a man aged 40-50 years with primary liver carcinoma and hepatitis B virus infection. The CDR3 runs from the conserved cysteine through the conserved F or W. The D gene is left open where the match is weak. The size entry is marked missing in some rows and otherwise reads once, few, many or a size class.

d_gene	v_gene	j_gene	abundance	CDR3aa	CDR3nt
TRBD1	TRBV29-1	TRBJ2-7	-	CSHEPGGGEQYF	TGCAGCCATGAGCCAGGGGGCGGAGAGCAGTACTTC
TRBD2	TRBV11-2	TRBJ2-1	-	CASSLTGTSGDNELFF	TGTGCCAGCAGTTTGACCGGGACTAGCGGGGACAATGAGTTGTTCTTC
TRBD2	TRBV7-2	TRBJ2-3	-	CASSSPGGSADTQYF	TGTGCCAGCAGCTCCCCTGGCGGGAGTGCAGATACGCAGTATTTT
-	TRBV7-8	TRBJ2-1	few	CASSSLASNEQFF	TGTGCCAGCAGCTCACTAGCTTCAAATGAGCAGTTCTTC
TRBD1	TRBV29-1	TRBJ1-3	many	CSVLTGTTGNTIYF	TGCAGCGTGTTGACAGGGACGACCGGAAACACCATATATTTT
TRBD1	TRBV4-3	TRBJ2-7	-	CARCQEAPGTGRYEQYF	TGCGCCCGCTGCCAAGAAGCACCCGGGACAGGGCGGTACGAGCAGTATTTC
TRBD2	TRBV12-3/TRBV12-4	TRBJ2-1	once	CASSLYGRGSEQFF	TGTGCCAGCAGTTTATACGGGAGGGGTAGTGAGCAATTCTTC
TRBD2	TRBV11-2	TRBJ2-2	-	CASSPRTSHSGELFF	TGTGCCAGCAGCCCCCGGACTAGTCACAGTGGGGAGCTGTTTTTT
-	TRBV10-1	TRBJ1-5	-	CANTSTGHRYQPQHF	TGCGCCAACACTTCGACAGGTCACCGTTATCAGCCCCAGCATTTT
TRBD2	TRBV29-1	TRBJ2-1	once	CSVLTSGMGNELFF	TGCAGCGTGTTGACTAGCGGGATGGGCAATGAGCTGTTCTTC
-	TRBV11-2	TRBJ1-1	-	CASSGLGGMNTEAFF	TGTGCCAGCAGCGGACTGGGGGGGATGAACACTGAAGCTTTCTTT
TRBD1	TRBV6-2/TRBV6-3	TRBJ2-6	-	CASSYRQGVTGANVLTF	TGTGCCAGCAGTTACCGGCAGGGGGTTACAGGGGCCAACGTCCTGACTTTC
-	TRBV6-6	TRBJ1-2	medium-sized	CASTGNYGYTF	TGTGCCAGCACGGGGAACTATGGCTACACCTTC
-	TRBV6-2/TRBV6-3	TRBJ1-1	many	CASSYSTGLTEAFF	TGTGCCAGCAGTTATTCCACAGGGCTCACTGAAGCTTTCTTT
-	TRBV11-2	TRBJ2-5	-	CASSRRSVKRQETQYF	TGTGCCAGCAGCAGGCGGTCGGTTAAGAGACAAGAGACCCAATACTTC
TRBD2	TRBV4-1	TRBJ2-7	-	CASSQRTSVRGAYEQYF	TGCGCCAGCAGCCAGCGGACTAGCGTCCGAGGGGCCTACGAGCAGTACTTC
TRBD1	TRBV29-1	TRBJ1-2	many	CSVADRGSYGYTF	TGCAGCGTCGCGGACAGGGGAAGCTATGGCTACACCTTC
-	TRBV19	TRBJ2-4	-	CASTHRDENIQYF	TGTGCCAGTACCCACAGGGACGAAAACATTCAGTACTTC
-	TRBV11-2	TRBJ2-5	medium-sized	CASSLVAAETQYF	TGTGCCAGCAGCTTAGTGGCAGCAGAGACCCAGTACTTC
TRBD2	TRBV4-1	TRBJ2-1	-	CASSQGSREGRGEQFF	TGCGCCAGCAGCCAAGGTTCCCGGGAGGGCCGAGGTGAGCAGTTCTTC
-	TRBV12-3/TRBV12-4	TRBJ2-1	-	CANSLAGYGFGGNEQFF	TGTGCCAACAGTTTGGCAGGGTATGGATTCGGAGGCAATGAGCAGTTCTTC
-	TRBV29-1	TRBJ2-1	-	CNVGIPFRNEQFF	TGCAATGTTGGGATTCCGTTTCGAAATGAGCAGTTCTTC
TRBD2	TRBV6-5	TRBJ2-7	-	CASSSGTSGRGKYF	TGTGCCAGCAGCTCCGGGACTAGCGGGAGAGGTAAGTACTTT
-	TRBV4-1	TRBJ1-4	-	CASSQGSNENLFF	TGCGCCAGTAGCCAAGGATCCAATGAAAACCTGTTTTTT
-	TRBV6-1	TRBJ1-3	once	CDSSERSGNTIYF	TGTGACAGCAGCGAAAGGTCTGGAAACACCATATATTTT
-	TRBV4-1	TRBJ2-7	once	CVGSPGRWYEQYF	TGCGTCGGGAGCCCGGGCCGTTGGTACGAGCAGTACTTC